These 23 T cell receptor beta chains came from one sample sequenced in a study of OX40 agonist ivuxolimab in advanced cancers. Data came from immunoSEQ multiplex PCR; TCRdb stores just in-frame clones and leaves some out. Of fewer than 85,000 clones in the sample, approximately 80% were seen once. Sample: CD4+ or CD8+ T cells sorted from blood, taken in a trial of the OX40 agonist ivuxolimab. The source of these receptors is an adult with an advanced solid tumor such as melanoma, head and neck, liver or kidney cancer.

V is TRBV9 and J is TRBJ1-1, with D possibly TRBD1 on 5 matching bases. The CDR3 is 13 amino acids. Germline V lookup: CDR1 SGDLS, CDR2 YYNGEE. Trimming shortened V by 3 bases and J by 5 bases, and 11 bases separated the two germline ends. CDR3: CASSAREYTEAFF. CDR3 DNA: TGTGCCAGCAGCGCCAGGGAATATACTGAAGCTTTCTTT.

The chain has TRBV9 and TRBJ1-6, with 10 bases identical to TRBD1. Germline V gene data show CDR1 as SGDLS and CDR2 as YYNGEE. The CDR3 covers 15 residues. V dropped 2 bases and J dropped 7; count of bases not matched to a gene: 3. The CDR3 spells CASSVMGQGNSPLHF. In nucleotides, the CDR3 is TGTGCCAGCAGCGTTATGGGACAGGGGAATTCACCCCTCCACTTT.

The J gene is TRBJ2-5, the V gene TRBV5-1; D is unresolved. The V end lost 0 bases, the J end lost 2 bases, and 11 bases lay between the germline ends. Per germline, CDR1 SGHRS and CDR2 YFSETQ. This CDR3 has 15 residues. CDR3 in amino acids: CASSLGQVPQETQYF. CDR3 DNA: TGCGCCAGCAGCTTGGGTCAAGTCCCACAAGAGACCCAGTACTTC.

The chain carries TRBV2 and TRBJ2-5; D might be TRBD1 (5 bases). Germline V gives CDR1 SNHLY, CDR2 FYNNEI. V was shortened by 1 base and J by 5 bases, with 14 bases between the two germline ends. This CDR3 has 15 amino acids. Written as DNA, the CDR3 is TGTGCCAGCAGTGAAGATGGCCAGGGCCAGGAGACCCAGTACTTC. Its translation: CASSEDGQGQETQYF.

The V and J genes are TRBV30 and TRBJ1-1; possibly TRBD1 for D (5 bases). V was shortened by 0 bases and J by 11 bases, with 13 bases between the two germline ends. The CDR3 spans 12 residues. Germline CDR1 is GTSNPN and CDR2 is SVGIG (reference sequence). The CDR3 nucleotides read TGTGCCTGGAGTGTGCAGGGCCCTGCGGCTTTCTTT. This encodes CAWSVQGPAAFF.

The chain joins TRBV7-9 to TRBJ1-1; D is unclear. The germline gives CDR1 SEHNR, CDR2 FQNEAQ (reference sequence). With 5 bases removed from V and 4 bases from J, the gap between germline ends came to 8 bases. The CDR3 loop spans 12 amino acids. In nucleotides, the CDR3 is TGTGCCAGCAGCGGGAGGGTCACTGAAGCTTTCTTT. Protein: CASSGRVTEAFF.

The V and J genes are TRBV28 and TRBJ2-2; the match to TRBD1 covers 8 bases. V was pared by 3 bases and J by 7 bases, with 7 bases of the junction left unmatched. This CDR3 is built from 15 residues. The germline CDR1 and CDR2 sequences are MDHEN and SYDVKM. The CDR3 DNA reads TGTGCCAGCAGTTTGGCCCAGGGGGCCGGCGGGGAGCTGTTTTTT. Translation gives CASSLAQGAGGELFF.

The chain links TRBV29-1 to TRBJ1-2; TRBD1 matches 8 bases. CDR3 length: 13 amino acids. Looked up from germline, CDR1 is SQVTM and CDR2 is ANQGSEA. The ends lost 6 bases at V and 3 bases at J; junction bases unmatched: 6. For the CDR3, the DNA is TGCAGCGTAAGAACAGGGGGAGACTATGGCTACACCTTC. Translation gives CSVRTGGDYGYTF.

This chain joins TRBV6-6 and TRBJ1-2; a possible D gene is TRBD1 (6 bases). V lost 8 bases and J 3 bases, leaving 10 bases between the germline ends. Per the germline V gene, CDR1 is MNHNY and CDR2 is SVGAGI (reference sequence). The CDR3 is 12 residues long. CDR3 amino acids: CASGNRDYGYTF. The CDR3 DNA sequence: TGTGCCAGCGGGAACAGGGACTATGGCTACACCTTC.

The chain combines TRBV2 with TRBJ2-2; 7 bases are a match to TRBD1. V shed 10 bases and J 4 bases; nucleotides not matched to a gene: 9. The CDR3 loop spans 14 amino acids. Germline V gives CDR1 SNHLY, CDR2 FYNNEI. The CDR3, as DNA: TGTGCCACCATCGAAGACAGGGCCACCGGGGAGCTGTTTTTT. It translates to CATIEDRATGELFF.

The rearrangement uses TRBV9 and TRBJ2-1; D not certain. The CDR3 extends over 13 amino acids. Trimming pared 0 bases from V and 6 bases from J, leaving 7 bases between. Germline V gene sequence: CDR1 SGDLS, CDR2 YYNGEE. CDR3: CASSVVPGNEQFF. The CDR3 DNA reads TGTGCCAGCAGCGTAGTGCCGGGCAATGAGCAGTTCTTC.

This chain connects TRBV29-1 to TRBJ2-7; D gene uncertain. The V gene's germline CDR1 is SQVTM and CDR2 ANQGSEA. Trimming removed 3 bases at V and 0 bases at J, with 9 bases between. The CDR3 sequence is 13 residues long. CDR3 residues: CSVEGSSSYEQYF. Here the CDR3 DNA reads TGCAGCGTTGAGGGGTCGAGCTCCTACGAGCAGTACTTC.

The chain recombines TRBV2 with TRBJ2-3; D is unclear. V lost 4 bases and J lost 6, with 17 bases in between. The CDR3 covers 15 residues. The V gene's germline CDR1 is SNHLY and CDR2 FYNNEI. In nucleotides, the CDR3 is TGTGCCAGCAGTGTTCAAGGCTCAGCCGGGGATACGCAGTATTTT. It specifies CASSVQGSAGDTQYF.

This clone was recorded only once. The rearrangement links TRBV28 to TRBJ1-1, with D hard to call. Germline V lookup: CDR1 MDHEN, CDR2 SYDVKM. This CDR3 has 14 amino acids. Trimming shortened V by 5 bases and J by 1 base, and 11 bases separated the two germline ends. The CDR3 loop is CASSTSRGNTEAFF. The CDR3 DNA sequence: TGTGCCAGCAGTACCAGCCGAGGGAACACTGAAGCTTTCTTT.

This chain links TRBV4-2 with TRBJ2-5; D remains unclear. Germline assignment: CDR1 LGHNA and CDR2 YNFKEQ. The CDR3 loop spans 15 amino acids. The V and J ends lost 0 bases and 1 base respectively, with 9 bases between them. In DNA form, the CDR3 reads TGTGCCAGCAGCCAAGATCCCACCTCCCAAGAGACCCAGTACTTC. Protein sequence: CASSQDPTSQETQYF.

The CDR3 loop reads CASSPGQEASGANVLTF. For the CDR3, the DNA is TGTGCCAGCTCACCAGGACAGGAGGCATCTGGGGCCAACGTCCTGACTTTC. The gene calls are TRBV18 and TRBJ2-6; 7 positions agree with TRBD1. With V trimmed by 2 bases and J by 1 base, 5 bases remained unmatched. The CDR3 covers 17 residues. CDR1 and CDR2 (germline): KGHSH, LQKENI.

The rearrangement uses TRBV7-2 and TRBJ1-4; D is ambiguous. Trimming pared 1 base from V and 8 bases from J, leaving 5 bases between. Germline V gene data show CDR1 as SGHTA and CDR2 as FQGNSA. The CDR3 totals 12 residues. In nucleotides, the CDR3 is TGTGCCAGCAGCTTAGTACGGGAAAAACTGTTTTTT. This translates into CASSLVREKLFF.

This chain connects TRBV2 to TRBJ2-2, with TRBD1 identical over 8 bases. The junction had 4 bases not matched to a gene; V was cut back by 4 bases and J by 6 bases. Germline V gene lookup returns CDR1 SNHLY and CDR2 FYNNEI. The CDR3 contains 14 residues. The CDR3 reads CASSGTGTPGELFF. CDR3 DNA sequence: TGTGCCAGCAGTGGGACAGGGACCCCCGGGGAGCTGTTTTTT.

This CDR3 reads CSAGQETQYF. CDR3 coding DNA: TGCAGCGCCGGTCAAGAGACCCAGTACTTC. This chain links TRBV29-1 with TRBJ2-5, with D uncertain. The germline gives CDR1 SQVTM, CDR2 ANQGSEA. This CDR3 contains 10 residues. Trimming took 7 bases from V and 2 from J, leaving 5 bases between them.

V gene TRBV5-5 combines with J gene TRBJ2-1; D remains unclear. Germline CDR1 SGHKS, CDR2 YYEKEE (reference sequence). Trimming took off 4 bases at V and 13 bases at J, with 15 bases between the two ends. The CDR3 has 12 residues. CDR3 protein: CASSPFDRSQFF. The CDR3, as DNA: TGTGCCAGCAGCCCATTCGATCGGTCCCAGTTCTTC.

The chain uses TRBV6-6 and TRBJ2-1; 8 bases agree with TRBD1. The J segment lost 2 bases and the V segment lost 7 bases, leaving 4 bases of the junction unmatched. The CDR3 covers 14 residues. CDR1 and CDR2 from the germline V gene are MNHNY and SVGAGI (reference sequence). CDR3: CASNGQGPYNEQFF. The DNA for the CDR3 is TGTGCCAGCAATGGACAGGGTCCCTACAATGAGCAGTTCTTC.

In DNA form, the CDR3 reads TGTGCCAGCAGTGGACGGGCTAACTATGGCTACACCTTC. Residues: CASSGRANYGYTF. V and J are TRBV2 and TRBJ1-2; D call uncertain. Trimming cost V 4 bases and J 0 bases, with 6 bases left between them. CDR3 length: 13 amino acids. Looked up from germline, CDR1 is SNHLY and CDR2 is FYNNEI.

This rearrangement joins TRBV18 to TRBJ1-5; D might be TRBD1 (5 bases). This CDR3 is built from 17 residues. V lost 1 base and J 1 base, leaving 14 bases between the germline ends. Per the germline V gene, CDR1 is KGHSH and CDR2 is LQKENI. The CDR3 DNA reads as TGTGCCAGCTCACCACGAGGCGGGGGTTTGAGCAATCAGCCCCAGCATTTT. Amino acids: CASSPRGGGLSNQPQHF.